The present entry profiles one T cell receptor (beta chain) with its context. Time point noted: peripheral blood 6 weeks after treatment start. PCRs each included synthetic TCR analog templates spiked in. Libraries were prepared by immunoSEQ multiplex PCR; TCRdb keeps only in-frame clonotypes and omits some of them. The table has about 45,000 clones, roughly four fifths seen once. This entry belongs to a study of PD-L1 blockade in urothelial cancer. Study-level information: Patients, treated from 2014 onward, received atezolizumab 1,200 mg intravenously every 3 weeks. Treatment start was followed by blood analysis at 3 weeks (second dose) and again at 6 weeks.

This CDR3 has 15 residues. Trimming removed 3 bases from V and 0 bases from J; junction bases left unmatched: 3. Germline V gene lookup returns CDR1 SGHKS and CDR2 YYEKEE (reference sequence). The chain has TRBV5-5 and TRBJ2-7, with 10 bases lining up with TRBD1. The starting material was PBMCs, obtained around atezolizumab (anti-PD-L1) treatment. The receptor's source is a man aged 55 to 69 with urothelial cancer. The CDR3 sequence is CASSWGQGPSYEQYF. The CDR3 region has the DNA TGTGCCAGCAGCTGGGGACAGGGGCCCTCCTACGAGCAGTACTTC. Using reference TRBV5-5 and TRBJ2-7 for the parts outside the CDR3, the full variable domain is DAGVTQSPTHLIKTRGQQVTLRCSPISGHKSVSWYQQVLGQGPQFIFQYYEKEERGRGNFPDRFSARQFPNYSSELNVNALLLGDSALYLCASSWGQGPSYEQYFGPGTRLTVT.